This is a list of T cell receptor beta chains from one sample in a study of T cells in pancreatic ductal adenocarcinoma. Profiled with immunoSEQ multiplex PCR; TCRdb holds only in-frame clones, not every one. The sample carries about 12,000 clones, roughly 90% recorded once. Sequencing was performed on PBMCs. These TCRs come from a human donor with pancreatic ductal adenocarcinoma. The CDR3 runs from the conserved cysteine through the conserved F or W. Fields, in order: clone size, D gene, CDR3 length, J gene, V gene, CDR3 protein, CDR3 DNA. A D gene is named only where the DNA matches it firmly. The size field is filled for only some rows; it gives once, few, many or a size class.

once,TRBD2,18,TRBJ2-4,TRBV5-1,CASSWGTSGSRGKNIQYF,TGCGCCAGCAGCTGGGGGACTAGCGGGAGTCGGGGCAAAAACATTCAGTACTTC
NA,NA,13,TRBJ2-5,TRBV2,CASKRTEQETQYF,TGTGCCAGCAAAAGGACAGAACAAGAGACCCAGTACTTC
NA,TRBD1,13,TRBJ2-7,TRBV6-5,CASSGTATKEQYF,TGTGCCAGCAGTGGGACAGCCACGAAAGAGCAGTACTTC
NA,NA,15,TRBJ2-4,TRBV5-1,CASSRTSVAGNIQYF,TGCGCCAGCAGCCGTACGTCGGTCGCTGGAAACATTCAGTACTTC
NA,NA,15,TRBJ1-2,TRBV5-4,CASSLDSGLGYGYTF,TGTGCCAGCAGCTTGGATAGCGGGTTGGGCTATGGCTACACCTTC
NA,NA,16,TRBJ2-7,TRBV15,CATSRSSGGGLIEQYF,TGTGCCACCAGCAGATCTAGCGGAGGGGGTCTGATCGAGCAGTACTTC
NA,NA,16,TRBJ2-2,TRBV5-1,CASSFLPGGWDGELFF,TGCGCCAGCAGCTTTTTACCTGGGGGATGGGACGGGGAGCTGTTTTTT
NA,NA,14,TRBJ2-5,TRBV5-4,CASSKTGNQETQYF,TGTGCCAGCAGCAAAACAGGGAATCAAGAGACCCAGTACTTC
NA,TRBD2,15,TRBJ2-5,TRBV30,CAWSSSGSSGETQYF,TGTGCCTGGAGTTCGAGCGGGAGTAGTGGAGAGACCCAGTACTTC
NA,TRBD2,13,TRBJ2-5,TRBV5-6,CASSLFSGETQYF,TGTGCCAGCAGCTTGTTTAGCGGGGAGACCCAGTACTTC
once,NA,14,TRBJ1-1,TRBV7-2,CASSLGRGSTEAFF,TGTGCCAGCAGCTTAGGGCGGGGCAGCACTGAAGCTTTCTTT
NA,NA,13,TRBJ2-7,TRBV21-1,CASRVQGCYEQYF,TGTGCCAGCAGGGTGCAGGGGTGCTACGAGCAGTACTTC
NA,NA,17,TRBJ1-1,TRBV15,CATSLPASGALKTEAFF,TGTGCCACCAGCCTGCCGGCTTCCGGGGCTCTTAAGACTGAAGCTTTCTTT
NA,TRBD1,14,TRBJ2-7,TRBV6-6,CASVPGQGAYEQYF,TGTGCCAGCGTCCCGGGACAGGGGGCCTACGAGCAGTACTTC
NA,NA,16,TRBJ2-7,TRBV19,CASSLPGSSGTVEQYF,TGTGCCAGTAGTTTGCCAGGGTCGAGCGGGACAGTCGAGCAGTACTTC
NA,NA,13,TRBJ2-1,TRBV27,CASSIGPVNEQFF,TGTGCCAGCAGTATAGGACCCGTCAATGAGCAGTTCTTC
NA,NA,13,TRBJ1-4,TRBV18,CASCTQSGEKLFF,TGTGCCAGCTGCACTCAAAGCGGTGAAAAACTGTTTTTT
NA,NA,15,TRBJ2-7,TRBV7-8,CASSRGGATHYEQYF,TGTGCCAGCAGCAGGGGGGGGGCAACTCACTACGAGCAGTACTTC
NA,NA,13,TRBJ2-3,TRBV12-5,CASGLVGTDTQYF,TGTGCTAGTGGTTTGGTTGGTACAGATACGCAGTATTTT
NA,NA,14,TRBJ2-3,TRBV6-1,CASSDGPATDTQYF,TGTGCCAGCAGTGACGGTCCAGCTACAGATACGCAGTATTTT
NA,TRBD1,14,TRBJ2-2,TRBV11-3,CASSSGTGIGELFF,TGTGCCAGCAGCTCCGGGACAGGTATCGGGGAGCTGTTTTTT
NA,TRBD1,17,TRBJ1-2,TRBV7-6,CASSLTPGQGALFGYTF,TGTGCCAGCAGCTTAACCCCGGGACAGGGGGCGCTTTTTGGCTACACCTTC
NA,NA,17,TRBJ1-2,TRBV19,CASSIWPPGRSQYGYTF,TGTGCCAGTAGTATCTGGCCTCCGGGTAGAAGCCAATATGGCTACACCTTC
few,NA,11,TRBJ1-1,TRBV19,CASSHQVEAFF,TGTGCCAGTAGTCACCAGGTCGAAGCTTTCTTT
NA,NA,14,TRBJ1-5,TRBV19,CASSIMGGEQPQHF,TGTGCCAGTAGTATAATGGGGGGCGAACAGCCCCAGCATTTT
NA,NA,16,TRBJ1-6,TRBV14,CASSQGQILYNSPLHF,TGTGCCAGCAGCCAAGGACAGATACTTTATAATTCACCCCTCCACTTT
once,NA,12,TRBJ1-2,TRBV30,CAWSVSNYGYTF,TGTGCCTGGAGTGTCTCTAACTATGGCTACACCTTC
NA,NA,15,TRBJ2-5,TRBV7-9,CASSLPGSGQETQYF,TGTGCCAGCAGCTTACCAGGCTCAGGGCAAGAGACCCAGTACTTC
NA,NA,14,TRBJ2-5,TRBV7-9,CASSLKGLEETQYF,TGTGCCAGCAGCTTAAAGGGACTCGAAGAGACCCAGTACTTC